The clone carrying this T cell receptor beta chain appeared a few times. The CDR3 is made up of 12 amino acids. V was trimmed by 3 bases and J by 8 bases, leaving 8 bases between them. Germline V gene data show CDR1 as MNHEY and CDR2 as SMNVEV (reference sequence). With a J-beta primer mix and a sample-barcoded 5' primer, a second PCR ran about 6 to 11 cycles. TCRdb re-derived calls from the 5' RACE reads in MiXCR, one entry per CDR3 protein. The sample lists fewer than 900,000 distinct CDR3 sequences, around 40% occurring once. The sample is drawn from a study of blood T cells in healthy people across ages.

Sequenced material: blood. The receptor comes from a woman in her sixties or seventies in good health. The genes are TRBV27 and TRBJ1-5; no clear D gene. The CDR3 spells CASSFFVEPQHF. In nucleotides, the CDR3 is TGTGCCAGCAGTTTTTTCGTCGAGCCCCAGCATTTT.